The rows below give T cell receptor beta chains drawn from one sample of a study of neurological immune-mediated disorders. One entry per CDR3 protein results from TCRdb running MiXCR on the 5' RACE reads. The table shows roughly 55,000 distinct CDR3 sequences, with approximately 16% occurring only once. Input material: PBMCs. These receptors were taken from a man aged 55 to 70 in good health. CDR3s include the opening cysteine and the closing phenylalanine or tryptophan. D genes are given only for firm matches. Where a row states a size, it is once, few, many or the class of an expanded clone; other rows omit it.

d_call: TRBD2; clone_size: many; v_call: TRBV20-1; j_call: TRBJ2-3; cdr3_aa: CSARVVSGGFTDTQYF; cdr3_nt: TGCAGTGCTAGAGTAGTAAGCGGGGGGTTCACAGATACGCAGTATTTT
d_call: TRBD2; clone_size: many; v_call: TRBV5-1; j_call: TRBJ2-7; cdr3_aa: CASSSKSTSGLYEQYF; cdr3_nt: TGCGCCAGCAGCTCAAAATCGACTAGCGGATTATACGAGCAGTACTTC
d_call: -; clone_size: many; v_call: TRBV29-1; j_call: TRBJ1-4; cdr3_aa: CSVAPLEQGPRMTNEKLFF; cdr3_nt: TGCAGCGTTGCCCCTTTGGAGCAGGGCCCAAGGATGACTAATGAAAAACTGTTTTTT
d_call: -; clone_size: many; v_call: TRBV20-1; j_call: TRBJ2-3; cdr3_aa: CSATSSAVTQYF; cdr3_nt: TGCAGTGCTACTTCGTCCGCGGTTACGCAGTATTTT
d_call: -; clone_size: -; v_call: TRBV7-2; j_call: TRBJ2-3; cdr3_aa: CASSLNRVSTDTQYF; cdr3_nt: TGTGCCAGCAGCCTCAACAGAGTTAGCACAGATACGCAGTATTTT
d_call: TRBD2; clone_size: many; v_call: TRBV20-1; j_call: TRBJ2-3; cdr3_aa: CSARDKGRATDTQYF; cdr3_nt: TGCAGTGCTAGAGACAAAGGGAGGGCCACAGATACGCAGTATTTT
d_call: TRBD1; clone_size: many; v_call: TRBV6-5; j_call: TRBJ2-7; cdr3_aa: CASRRGQGALNF; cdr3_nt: TGTGCCAGCAGAAGGGGACAGGGAGCCCTTAACTTC
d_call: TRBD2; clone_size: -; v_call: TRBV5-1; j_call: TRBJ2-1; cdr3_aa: CASSRVAGGPYNEQFF; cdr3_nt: TGCGCCAGCAGTAGGGTAGCGGGAGGCCCCTACAATGAGCAGTTCTTC
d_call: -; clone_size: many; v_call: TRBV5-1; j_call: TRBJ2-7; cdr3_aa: CASSSGTPTSEQYF; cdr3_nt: TGCGCCAGCAGCTCCGGGACTCCCACCTCCGAGCAGTACTTC
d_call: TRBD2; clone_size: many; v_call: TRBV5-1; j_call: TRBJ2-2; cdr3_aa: CASSLGLAGDNTGELFF; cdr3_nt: TGCGCCAGCAGCTTGGGGCTAGCGGGAGACAACACCGGGGAGCTGTTTTTT
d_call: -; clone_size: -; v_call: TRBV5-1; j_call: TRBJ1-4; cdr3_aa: CASSLACMGSTNEKLFF; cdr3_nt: TGCGCCAGCAGCTTGGCCTGTATGGGGTCGACTAATGAAAAACTGTTTTTT
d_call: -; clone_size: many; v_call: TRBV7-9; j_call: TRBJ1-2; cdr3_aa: CASSLSGRYGYTF; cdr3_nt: TGTGCCAGCAGCTTATCAGGGCGCTATGGCTACACCTTC
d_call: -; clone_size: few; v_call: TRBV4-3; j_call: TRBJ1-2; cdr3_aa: CASSPTARASPQTGGYTF; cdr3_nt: TGCGCCAGCAGCCCGACCGCCAGGGCCTCGCCCCAAACGGGGGGCTACACCTTC
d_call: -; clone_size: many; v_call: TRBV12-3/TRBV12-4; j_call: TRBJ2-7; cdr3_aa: CASSPAESPYEQYF; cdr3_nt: TGTGCCAGCAGCCCGGCCGAATCCCCCTACGAGCAGTACTTC
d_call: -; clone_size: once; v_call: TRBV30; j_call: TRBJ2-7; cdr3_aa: CSWSVSLSYEQYF; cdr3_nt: TGTTCCTGGAGTGTATCTCTTTCCTACGAGCAGTACTTC
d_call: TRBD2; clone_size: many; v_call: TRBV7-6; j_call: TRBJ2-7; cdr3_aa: CASSERERVYEQYF; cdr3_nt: TGTGCCAGCAGTGAGCGGGAGAGGGTCTACGAGCAGTACTTC
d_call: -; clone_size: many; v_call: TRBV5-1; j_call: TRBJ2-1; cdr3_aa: CASSRARETFSYNEQFF; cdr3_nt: TGCGCCAGCAGTCGGGCCAGGGAGACATTCTCCTACAATGAGCAGTTCTTC
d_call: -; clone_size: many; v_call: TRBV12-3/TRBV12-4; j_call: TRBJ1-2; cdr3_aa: CASSLQSNYGYTF; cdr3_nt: TGTGCCAGCAGTTTGCAGTCCAACTATGGCTACACCTTC